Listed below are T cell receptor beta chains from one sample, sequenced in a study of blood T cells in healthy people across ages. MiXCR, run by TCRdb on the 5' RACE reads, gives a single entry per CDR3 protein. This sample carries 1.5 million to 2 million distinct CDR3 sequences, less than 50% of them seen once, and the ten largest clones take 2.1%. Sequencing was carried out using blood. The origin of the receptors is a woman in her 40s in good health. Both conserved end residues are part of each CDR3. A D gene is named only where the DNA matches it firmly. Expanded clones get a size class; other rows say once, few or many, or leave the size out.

DNA: TGCAGTGCTAGAGATGGGGGGGTATTGAACACTGAAGCTTTCTTT; CDR3: CSARDGGVLNTEAFF; J: TRBJ1-1; size: -; D: -; V: TRBV20-1
DNA: TGTGCCAGCAGCTTAGGTGTAGGGGGGGACCAAGAGACCCAGTACTTC; CDR3: CASSLGVGGDQETQYF; J: TRBJ2-5; size: many; D: -; V: TRBV7-2
DNA: TGTGCCAGCAAGGCGGGGGGGCTAGATGAGCAGTTCTTC; CDR3: CASKAGGLDEQFF; J: TRBJ2-1; size: -; D: TRBD2; V: TRBV6-6
DNA: TGCAGCGTTGTGTCGGCGGACCACTGGAATGAGCAGTACTTC; CDR3: CSVVSADHWNEQYF; J: TRBJ2-5; size: -; D: -; V: TRBV29-1
DNA: TGCGCCAGCAGCTTGGTGGGGACAGATAATGGCTACACCTTC; CDR3: CASSLVGTDNGYTF; J: TRBJ1-2; size: few; D: TRBD1; V: TRBV5-1
DNA: TGTCCCAGCAGCACGGGACGTCAGACTAATGAAAAACTGTTTTTT; CDR3: CPSSTGRQTNEKLFF; J: TRBJ1-4; size: -; D: -; V: TRBV13
DNA: TGTGCCAGCAGCTCCCGCGGCGGGACAGGGCTCACAGATACGCAGTATTTT; CDR3: CASSSRGGTGLTDTQYF; J: TRBJ2-3; size: -; D: TRBD1; V: TRBV7-9
DNA: TGTGCCAGCAGCCAGGGTGAGGGTAGAGGAGAGACCCAGTACTTC; CDR3: CASSQGEGRGETQYF; J: TRBJ2-5; size: few; D: -; V: TRBV9
DNA: TGCGCCAGCAGCTTTGCTGCAGGGGATGGCTACACCTTC; CDR3: CASSFAAGDGYTF; J: TRBJ1-2; size: few; D: -; V: TRBV5-1
DNA: TGCAGTGCTAGTATTGAGGTTCTAGCCAAAAACATTCAGTACTTC; CDR3: CSASIEVLAKNIQYF; J: TRBJ2-4; size: -; D: -; V: TRBV20-1
DNA: TGTGCCAGCAGCTTAGTAAACAGGGCGGGAGAGCAGTACTTC; CDR3: CASSLVNRAGEQYF; J: TRBJ2-4; size: -; D: -; V: TRBV11-2
DNA: TGCGCCAGCAGCCAAGCAAGAGGCGGAGGCACAAAGACCCAGTACTTC; CDR3: CASSQARGGGTKTQYF; J: TRBJ2-5; size: -; D: -; V: TRBV4-1
DNA: TGTGCCAGCAGCCTTAGCGGAGCCCTTGTAGAGACCCAGTACTTC; CDR3: CASSLSGALVETQYF; J: TRBJ2-5; size: -; D: -; V: TRBV9
DNA: TGTGCCAGCAGTGAACTGAAGAGCGAGCAGTACTTC; CDR3: CASSELKSEQYF; J: TRBJ2-7; size: -; D: -; V: TRBV6-1
DNA: TGCAGTGCTAGTCCCCTAGCGGGGGGTAGCACAGATACGCAGTATTTT; CDR3: CSASPLAGGSTDTQYF; J: TRBJ2-3; size: -; D: TRBD2; V: TRBV20-1
DNA: TGCAGTGCCCTAAGTGGACGTGGGCGAACCTACGAGCAGTACTTC; CDR3: CSALSGRGRTYEQYF; J: TRBJ2-7; size: -; D: -; V: TRBV20-1
DNA: TGCGCCAGCAGCCAAGATTGGGGTGATGGCTACACCTTC; CDR3: CASSQDWGDGYTF; J: TRBJ1-2; size: few; D: -; V: TRBV4-3
DNA: TGCAGTCTACGGACTAGCGGTATTTACAATGAGCAGTACTTC; CDR3: CSLRTSGIYNEQYF; J: TRBJ2-7; size: once; D: TRBD2; V: TRBV29-1
DNA: TGTGCCAGCAGTGAAGAACGTCAATCGGGGGCCCAGTACTTC; CDR3: CASSEERQSGAQYF; J: TRBJ2-7; size: -; D: -; V: TRBV6-1
DNA: TGTGCCAGCAGCTTGGACGCTCGCATCGAGCAGTACTTC; CDR3: CASSLDARIEQYF; J: TRBJ2-7; size: -; D: -; V: TRBV5-4
DNA: TGTGCCACCCGGCTGACTAGCGGGGGCCCTTTACAAGAGACCCAGTACTTC; CDR3: CATRLTSGGPLQETQYF; J: TRBJ2-5; size: -; D: TRBD2; V: TRBV15
DNA: TGCAGTGCTAGAGATCATGACAGGGATAAGTACACTGAAGCTTTCTTT; CDR3: CSARDHDRDKYTEAFF; J: TRBJ1-1; size: -; D: TRBD1; V: TRBV20-1
DNA: TGTGCCAGCAGAACCATCAAGAGAACGTTCTTC; CDR3: CASRTIKRTFF; J: TRBJ2-1; size: few; D: -; V: TRBV6-2/TRBV6-3
DNA: TGCAGTGCTAGTGAGATAGCGGGGGGACTTGTTGTGGAGCAGTACTTC; CDR3: CSASEIAGGLVVEQYF; J: TRBJ2-7; size: few; D: TRBD2; V: TRBV20-1
DNA: TGCAGTGCTAAGGTACAGGCGTCGGGGAGAGAGCAGTTCTTC; CDR3: CSAKVQASGREQFF; J: TRBJ2-1; size: -; D: -; V: TRBV20-1
DNA: TGTGCCAGCAGTTCACTACCATCTAGGGGGGAGACCCAGTACTTC; CDR3: CASSSLPSRGETQYF; J: TRBJ2-5; size: -; D: -; V: TRBV6-6
DNA: TGTGCCAGCAGTCCTCCCCGCGGGGTTGATGAGCAGTACTTC; CDR3: CASSPPRGVDEQYF; J: TRBJ2-5; size: -; D: -; V: TRBV6-2/TRBV6-3
DNA: TGTGCCAGCAGCTTGATGGGACAGACCACAGATACGCAGTATTTT; CDR3: CASSLMGQTTDTQYF; J: TRBJ2-3; size: few; D: TRBD1; V: TRBV7-3
DNA: TGCGCCAGCAGCTTGGTAGCGGGGGTCATAGGGACCCAGTACTTC; CDR3: CASSLVAGVIGTQYF; J: TRBJ2-5; size: -; D: TRBD2; V: TRBV5-1
DNA: TGTGCCAGCAGCTTAAGGCTAGCGGGGGGTTACAATGAGCAGTACTTC; CDR3: CASSLRLAGGYNEQYF; J: TRBJ2-7; size: -; D: TRBD2; V: TRBV7-2
DNA: TGCAGCGTGTCCGGGGACGGAAGCAATCAGCCCCAGCATTTT; CDR3: CSVSGDGSNQPQHF; J: TRBJ1-5; size: few; D: -; V: TRBV29-1
DNA: TGTGCCAGCAGCTTAAGTAGTCAAAACGGGGCGGAGGGCTACACCTTC; CDR3: CASSLSSQNGAEGYTF; J: TRBJ1-2; size: -; D: -; V: TRBV7-3
DNA: TGTGCCAGCAGCAATATTCTGGCGGGAGAAGGAAACTATGGCTACACCTTC; CDR3: CASSNILAGEGNYGYTF; J: TRBJ1-2; size: -; D: -; V: TRBV13
DNA: TGTGCTAGCAGCCCCGGACAGGCCCGGTACAATGAGCAGTTCTTC; CDR3: CASSPGQARYNEQFF; J: TRBJ2-1; size: -; D: TRBD1; V: TRBV7-7
DNA: TGTGCCAGCAGCTCAGGCAGGAACTCCTACGAGCAGTACTTC; CDR3: CASSSGRNSYEQYF; J: TRBJ2-7; size: -; D: -; V: TRBV7-8
DNA: TGCAGTGCTAACAGGGGGCCGGCTAATGAAAAACTGTTTTTT; CDR3: CSANRGPANEKLFF; J: TRBJ1-4; size: -; D: TRBD1; V: TRBV20-1
DNA: TGTGCCAGCAGCTTGAGGGACGTCACAGATACGCAGTATTTT; CDR3: CASSLRDVTDTQYF; J: TRBJ2-3; size: many; D: -; V: TRBV5-5
DNA: TGTGCCAGCAGCTCCGGGGGAGTGAACACCGGGGAGCTGTTTTTT; CDR3: CASSSGGVNTGELFF; J: TRBJ2-2; size: -; D: -; V: TRBV7-2